This TCR beta chain was sequenced in a study of beta chain features in type 1 diabetes. The CDR3 loop spans 15 amino acids. V lost 4 bases, J lost 6 bases, and 12 bases stayed unmatched. Germline assignment: CDR1 SGHDT and CDR2 YYEEEE. For this clone: Antigen unknown.

The sequenced template was cDNA made from the entire isolated RNA. Profiled with immunoSEQ multiplex PCR; TCRdb holds only in-frame clones, not every one. The sample consists of tens of thousands of clones, approximately 47% of them appearing once. Whole-study results and caveats: Researchers report that Type 1 diabetes patients had moderately but significantly shorter TCRB CDR3s across all four CD4+ subsets.

The chain recombines TRBV5-6 with TRBJ1-2; 7 bases align to TRBD1. The receptor was isolated from a man aged 25 to 40 with type 1 diabetes. Sequencing was performed on central memory CD4+ T cells from blood. This CDR3 reads CASSGGPGGRHGYTF. For the CDR3, the DNA is TGTGCCAGCAGCGGTGGGCCAGGGGGAAGGCATGGCTACACCTTC.